This passage covers 15 T cell receptor beta chains from one sample sequenced in a study of blood T cell repertoires in COVID-19. Some clones are missing from TCRdb's copy, which holds only in-frame ones; the method was immunoSEQ multiplex PCR. The repertoire consists of approximately 100,000 clones, with around 80% occurring once and the leading ten covering 20% to 25%. The sequencing sample was made of peripheral blood. The receptors were sampled from a man aged 70-80 years with active or convalescent COVID-19.

This chain links TRBV5-6 with TRBJ2-3; 9 bases line up with TRBD1. Germline values: CDR1 SGHDT, CDR2 YYEEEE. Germline trimming cut 1 base from V and 4 bases from J; bases unmatched to any gene: 4. The CDR3 covers 15 residues. The CDR3 sequence: CASSLWDRAADTQYF. CDR3 bases: TGTGCCAGCAGCTTGTGGGACAGGGCGGCAGATACGCAGTATTTT. The whole variable domain, remainder taken from reference TRBV5-6 and TRBJ2-3, is DAGVTQSPTHLIKTRGQQVTLRCSPKSGHDTVSWYQQALGQGPQFIFQYYEEEERQRGNFPDRFSGHQFPNYSSELNVNALLLGDSALYLCASSLWDRAADTQYFGPGTRLTVL.

The V gene is TRBV7-8, the J gene TRBJ1-5; 12 positions match TRBD1. Germline V lookup: CDR1 SGHVS, CDR2 FQNEAQ. This CDR3 is built from 15 residues. V dropped 6 bases and J dropped 3; count of bases not matched to a gene: 3. The chain's CDR3 is CASRMGQGANQPQHF. CDR3 sequence (DNA): TGTGCCAGCAGGATGGGACAGGGGGCCAATCAGCCCCAGCATTTT.

The gene calls are TRBV14 and TRBJ1-4; no firm D call. The CDR3 runs to 13 residues. Germline V lookup: CDR1 SGHDN, CDR2 FVKESK. V lost 5 bases and J 8 bases, leaving 12 bases between the germline ends. The DNA for the CDR3 is TGTGCCAGCAGCTTCATGGGGAGGGAAAAACTGTTTTTT. Encoded protein: CASSFMGREKLFF.

The chain has TRBV28 and TRBJ2-3; the match to TRBD2 covers 7 bases. V was clipped by 0 bases and J by 0 bases; unmatched bases: 6. The CDR3 loop spans 17 amino acids. Germline V gives CDR1 MDHEN, CDR2 SYDVKM. In DNA form, the CDR3 reads TGTGCCAGCAGTTTATGGGCTAGCGGACCTAGCACAGATACGCAGTATTTT. This encodes CASSLWASGPSTDTQYF.

This clone was recorded once. This chain connects TRBV28 to TRBJ2-7; 9 bases are a match to TRBD1. CDR3 length: 14 amino acids. The trim removed 7 bases at V and 2 bases at J, leaving 6 bases unmatched. Germline lookup yields CDR1 MDHEN and CDR2 SYDVKM. DNA of the CDR3: TGTGCCAGCACCCTCCGGGACAGGGCCTACGAGCAGTACTTC. This codes for CASTLRDRAYEQYF. Based on the CDR3 plus reference TRBV28 and TRBJ2-7, the full variable domain is DVKVTQSSRYLVKRTGEKVFLECVQDMDHENMFWYRQDPGLGLRLIYFSYDVKMKEKGDIPEGYSVSREKKERFSLILESASTNQTSMYLCASTLRDRAYEQYFGPGTRLTVT.

The CDR3 spells CASSLIAGGYTEAFF. Written as DNA, the CDR3 is TGTGCCAGCAGCTTAATAGCCGGTGGGTACACTGAAGCTTTCTTT. This rearrangement joins TRBV7-3 to TRBJ1-1; the D is unclear. Per germline, CDR1 SGHTA and CDR2 FQGTGA. This CDR3 contains 15 residues. V lost 1 base and J lost 3, with 12 bases in between.

This clone showed up just a few times. The chain uses TRBV20-1 and TRBJ2-7; the match to TRBD2 covers 10 bases. The CDR3 has 16 amino acids. The germline V gene encodes CDR1 DFQATT and CDR2 SNEGSKA (reference sequence). J was trimmed by 6 bases and V by 3 bases; bases with no gene match: 14. DNA for the CDR3: TGCAGTGCTAGTGGTCCTGGGTCTAGCGGGAGTTTCGAGCAGTACTTC. It yields the protein CSASGPGSSGSFEQYF.

This chain uses TRBV5-1 with TRBJ2-2; TRBD2 agrees at 9 bases. The CDR3 extends over 17 amino acids. V lost 4 bases to trimming and J lost 2 bases; unmatched junction nucleotides: 9. Germline CDR1 is SGHRS and CDR2 is YFSETQ. CDR3 nucleotides: TGCGCCAGCAGCACGCGCGATAGCGGGGGTAACACCGGGGAGCTGTTTTTT. Translation gives CASSTRDSGGNTGELFF.

V gene TRBV7-2 combines with J gene TRBJ2-3; 15 nucleotides line up with TRBD2. The J segment lost 4 bases and the V segment lost 5 bases, leaving 4 bases of the junction unmatched. Germline values: CDR1 SGHTA, CDR2 FQGNSA. The CDR3 has 16 amino acids. The CDR3 DNA reads as TGTGCCAGCAGCCCTCGGACTAGCGGGAGGGCAGATACGCAGTATTTT. It is translated as CASSPRTSGRADTQYF. The variable domain in full, completed from reference TRBV7-2 and TRBJ2-3, reads GAGVSQSPSNKVTEKGKDVELRCDPISGHTALYWYRQSLGQGLEFLIYFQGNSAPDKSGLPSDRFSAERTGGSVSTLTIQRTQQEDSAVYLCASSPRTSGRADTQYFGPGTRLTVL.

This clone was recorded many times. The chain is built from TRBV7-9 and TRBJ1-2; D unresolved. The V and J ends lost 3 bases and 7 bases respectively, with 15 bases between them. This CDR3 is built from 14 residues. CDR1 and CDR2 (germline): SEHNR, FQNEAQ (reference sequence). In nucleotides, the CDR3 is TGTGCCAGCAGCTTGGTGGAGACTATGGGTGGCTACACCTTC. Its translation: CASSLVETMGGYTF.

The V and J genes are TRBV19 and TRBJ1-5, with D perhaps TRBD1 (6 bases). CDR1 is LNHDA and CDR2 is SQIVND in the germline V gene (reference sequence). This CDR3 is 15 amino acids long. Trimming left V 9 bases short and J 0 bases short, with 15 bases between. CDR3 coding DNA: TGTGCCAGCACCAGGACAGCTTATAGCAATCAGCCCCAGCATTTT. This encodes CASTRTAYSNQPQHF.

The genes are TRBV21-1 and TRBJ2-7; whether TRBD1, the table's D call, matches the DNA was not checked. TRBV21-1 is a listed pseudogene. The CDR3 sequence is 19 residues long. The CDR3 DNA follows: TGTGCCAGCAGCAAGGACCCATCCCGAATGGGGCCGCACTCCTACGAGCAGTACTTC. Translating it yields CASSKDPSRMGPHSYEQYF.

Only a few counts were recorded for this clone. This sequence joins TRBV5-5 and TRBJ2-3, with TRBD2 matching 10 bases. This CDR3 contains 14 residues. Germline CDR1 SGHKS, CDR2 YYEKEE (reference sequence). Trimming took 1 base from V and 5 from J; bases not matched to a gene: 1. The CDR3 is CASSLTSGKDTQYF. In DNA form, the CDR3 reads TGTGCCAGCAGCTTGACTAGCGGGAAAGATACGCAGTATTTT.

The V gene is TRBV28, the J gene TRBJ1-5; D gene unclear. Trimming took off 8 bases at V and 4 bases at J, with 12 bases between the two ends. Germline CDR1 is MDHEN and CDR2 is SYDVKM. The CDR3 runs to 13 residues. The CDR3 sequence is CASGEEGNQPQHF. CDR3 DNA sequence: TGTGCCAGCGGGGAGGAAGGGAATCAGCCCCAGCATTTT.

The chain has TRBV2 and TRBJ2-3, with 11 nucleotides matching TRBD2. Germline values: CDR1 SNHLY, CDR2 FYNNEI. There are 16 residues in the CDR3. After removal of 6 bases from V and 0 bases from J, the junction contained 5 bases not matched to a gene. The CDR3 bases are TGTGCCAGCAGCTTGACTAGCGGGGCTAGCACAGATACGCAGTATTTT. It specifies CASSLTSGASTDTQYF.